The TCR beta chain described here comes from a study of identical twins. Each CDR3 protein is one row after TCRdb ran MiXCR on the 5' RACE reads. The sample holds fewer than 550,000 distinct CDR3 sequences; 14% are singletons and the top ten take more than 0.8%. Germline CDR1 SGHTA, CDR2 FQGNSA. The CDR3 covers 13 residues. Trimming removed 0 bases at V and 15 bases at J, with 14 bases between. This sample also belongs to another study, concerning yellow fever vaccine responses in identical twins.

The chain employs TRBV7-2 and TRBJ1-4; perhaps TRBD1 as D (5 bases). The sequence derives from a woman aged 18-30 years in good health. The material sequenced was CD4+ T cells sorted from blood. CDR3 loop: CASSLAPPGVVFF. The DNA for the CDR3 is TGTGCCAGCAGCTTAGCGCCCCCGGGGGTCGTGTTTTTT. The whole variable domain, filled in from reference TRBV7-2 and TRBJ1-4, reads GAGVSQSPSNKVTEKGKDVELRCDPISGHTALYWYRQSLGQGLEFLIYFQGNSAPDKSGLPSDRFSAERTGGSVSTLTIQRTQQEDSAVYLCASSLAPPGVVFFGSGTQLSVL.